The 25 T cell receptor beta chains listed next were all sequenced from one sample in a study of response to subunit inactivated influenza vaccine. TCRdb used MiXCR to reprocess the RT-PCR reads, holding one entry per CDR3 protein. The sample carries around 530,000 distinct CDR3 sequences, about 10% recorded once. Sequencing used PBMCs from blood, obtained on the day of vaccination. The receptor set was obtained from a man between 50 and 59 years old who received an inactivated influenza vaccine.

This clonotype was seen repeatedly, ten times or more. V and J are TRBV5-1 and TRBJ1-2, with TRBD1 matching 7 bases. V shed 0 bases and J 4 bases; nucleotides not matched to a gene: 3. The germline V gene encodes CDR1 SGHRS and CDR2 YFSETQ. CDR3 length equals 14 residues. The CDR3 reads CASSLGGQIYGYTF. Here the CDR3 DNA reads TGCGCCAGCAGCTTGGGGGGACAGATCTATGGCTACACCTTC.

The J gene is TRBJ2-1, the V gene TRBV3-1; 13 bases align to TRBD2. The CDR3 runs to 19 residues. V lost 5 bases, J lost 4 bases, and 14 bases stayed unmatched. CDR1 and CDR2 (germline): LGHDT, YNNKEL (reference sequence). The CDR3: CASSATGTSGIYHYNEQFF. In DNA form, the CDR3 reads TGTGCCAGCAGCGCAACCGGGACTAGCGGGATATACCATTACAATGAGCAGTTCTTC.

This clonotype has only a few counts. The chain uses TRBV5-1 and TRBJ2-3; TRBD2 aligns across 8 bases. The CDR3 loop spans 16 amino acids. With 1 base clipped from V and 3 bases from J, the junction kept 7 bases outside the gene matches. Germline V gives CDR1 SGHRS, CDR2 YFSETQ. CDR3 DNA sequence: TGCGCCAGCAGCTTGCAGGGCGGGGGGAATACAGATACGCAGTATTTT. It is translated as CASSLQGGGNTDTQYF.

The V gene is TRBV30, the J gene TRBJ2-1, with D unresolved. Trimming removed 3 bases from V and 2 bases from J, with 8 bases in between. The CDR3 runs 13 residues. Germline V gene data show CDR1 as GTSNPN and CDR2 as SVGIG (reference sequence). CDR3 DNA: TGTGCCTGGAGCCAGGATGCCTACAATGAGCAGTTCTTC. Protein: CAWSQDAYNEQFF.

A few counts support this clonotype. The rearrangement joins TRBV27 to TRBJ2-7; 10 positions agree with TRBD2. The CDR3 is 16 residues long. CDR1 is MNHEY and CDR2 is SMNVEV in the germline V gene (reference sequence). V lost 4 bases to trimming and J lost 9 bases; unmatched junction nucleotides: 15. CDR3 amino acids: CASSSGSASGRLRQYF. CDR3 nucleotide sequence: TGTGCCAGCAGTTCAGGCTCGGCTAGCGGGAGATTACGGCAGTACTTC.

The chain has TRBV24-1 and TRBJ2-1, with D perhaps matching TRBD2 (6 bases). The CDR3 covers 13 residues. Germline V CDR1 and CDR2: KGHDR, SFDVKD. The V gene lost 6 bases and the J gene lost 9 bases, with 14 bases spanning the gap. CDR3 DNA: TGTGCCACCAGTTATGAGACGCGGGGTGAGCAGTTCTTC. It encodes CATSYETRGEQFF.

This clonotype appeared many times. The genes are TRBV9 and TRBJ1-1, with D hard to call. V gave up 4 bases and J gave up 8 bases, with 12 bases separating them. This CDR3 has 12 residues. Germline CDR1 reads SGDLS; CDR2 reads YYNGEE. CDR3 loop: CASSSPTREAFF. The DNA of the CDR3 is TGTGCCAGCAGCTCCCCGACGAGAGAAGCTTTCTTT.

This clonotype was seen only a few times. This chain uses TRBV12-3 or TRBV12-4 with TRBJ2-7, with no clear D. The V end lost 5 bases, the J end lost 2 bases, and 16 bases lay between the germline ends. The length of the CDR3 is 15 residues. The CDR3 bases are TGTGCCAGCAGTGCTGCCTGGCCTGAGCCCTACGAGCAGTACTTC. Its protein is CASSAAWPEPYEQYF.

This clonotype was observed a few times. The genes are TRBV12-3 or TRBV12-4 and TRBJ2-3, with TRBD2 identical over 13 bases. The length of the CDR3 is 15 residues. The V and J ends lost 3 bases and 4 bases, in that order; junction bases with no gene match: 1. CDR3 in amino acids: CASSFTSGGADTQYF. CDR3 bases: TGTGCCAGCAGTTTTACTAGCGGGGGGGCAGATACGCAGTATTTT.

This clonotype was observed a few times. The chain couples TRBV6-2 or TRBV6-3 to TRBJ1-5; maybe TRBD1 (5 bases). The V gene's germline CDR1 is MNHEY and CDR2 SVGEGT. The CDR3 totals 18 residues. V dropped 5 bases and J dropped 5 bases, with 25 bases sitting between them. CDR3 bases: TGTGCCAGCAGTCCCAGCCCACCGGGACGCAGGGCCCATCAGCCCCAGCATTTT. It is translated as CASSPSPPGRRAHQPQHF.

This clonotype was recorded many times. V usage is TRBV27 and J usage is TRBJ2-7; D is ambiguous. V was pared by 9 bases and J by 2 bases, with 14 bases between. The V gene's germline CDR1 is MNHEY and CDR2 SMNVEV (reference sequence). This CDR3 has 13 residues. CDR3 in DNA: TGTGCCAGGGAAGTTCGACCCGCCTACGAGCAGTACTTC. The encoded protein is CAREVRPAYEQYF.

A few counts support this clonotype. V usage is TRBV7-6 and J usage is TRBJ2-1; possibly TRBD1 for D (6 bases). The germline V and J ends were trimmed by 5 bases and 5 bases, with 16 bases remaining between them. Germline CDR1 is SGHVS and CDR2 is FNYEAQ. CDR3 length: 15 residues. CDR3 sequence: CASSNRYRDNNEQFF. CDR3 in DNA: TGTGCCAGCAGCAACCGTTACCGGGACAACAATGAGCAGTTCTTC. Full variable domain (remainder filled in from reference TRBV7-6 and TRBJ2-1): GAGVSQSPRYKVTKRGQDVALRCDPISGHVSLYWYRQALGQGPEFLTYFNYEAQQDKSGLPNDRFSAERPEGSISTLTIQRTEQRDSAMYRCASSNRYRDNNEQFFGPGTRLTVL.

The rearrangement joins TRBV7-9 to TRBJ2-7; 8 bases match TRBD2. The CDR3 is 14 residues long. With V trimmed by 2 bases and J by 4 bases, 4 bases remained unmatched. Germline V CDR1 and CDR2: SEHNR, FQNEAQ (reference sequence). The CDR3 here is CASSLSGRDYEQYF. The CDR3 coding sequence is TGTGCCAGCAGCTTATCCGGGAGGGATTACGAGCAGTACTTC.

The chain links TRBV7-2 to TRBJ2-5, with D hard to call. Trimming took 1 base from V and 0 from J, leaving 9 bases between them. Germline values: CDR1 SGHTA, CDR2 FQGNSA. This CDR3 contains 15 residues. The CDR3 region has the DNA TGTGCCAGCAGCTTAGTTATTGCCTACCAAGAGACCCAGTACTTC. This encodes CASSLVIAYQETQYF.

This clonotype came up many times. The V gene is TRBV7-2, the J gene TRBJ2-7; perhaps TRBD1 as D (6 bases). The CDR3 spans 14 residues. The V gene's germline CDR1 is SGHTA and CDR2 FQGNSA. The V end was cut by 6 bases, the J end by 5 bases, with 17 bases between. CDR3 in amino acids: CASRVTTGLHEQYF. The CDR3 DNA follows: TGTGCCAGCAGAGTTACTACAGGGCTTCACGAGCAGTACTTC.

In its sample, this clonotype was seen a few times. V is TRBV28 and J is TRBJ2-1, with TRBD2 identical over 9 bases. The CDR3 contains 15 residues. The germline V gene has CDR1 MDHEN and CDR2 SYDVKM. V was pared by 7 bases and J by 2 bases, with 6 bases of the junction left unmatched. The CDR3 loop is CASIQAGGAYNEQFF. The DNA for the CDR3 is TGTGCCAGCATCCAAGCGGGAGGTGCCTACAATGAGCAGTTCTTC. The full variable domain, rest sourced from reference TRBV28 and TRBJ2-1, is DVKVTQSSRYLVKRTGEKVFLECVQDMDHENMFWYRQDPGLGLRLIYFSYDVKMKEKGDIPEGYSVSREKKERFSLILESASTNQTSMYLCASIQAGGAYNEQFFGPGTRLTVL.

This clonotype has a handful of counts. This chain joins TRBV11-2 and TRBJ2-5; unclear D gene. V lost 1 base to trimming and J lost 5 bases, with 5 bases between them. The length of the CDR3 is 12 residues. The germline V gene has CDR1 SGHAT and CDR2 FQNNGV. This CDR3 is CASSLVWETQYF. The DNA for the CDR3 is TGTGCCAGCAGCTTAGTTTGGGAGACCCAGTACTTC.

The table lists this clonotype with a few counts. This chain connects TRBV20-1 to TRBJ2-5; 7 bases match TRBD1. The CDR3 contains 12 residues. Germline assignment: CDR1 DFQATT and CDR2 SNEGSKA (reference sequence). V was pared by 5 bases and J by 5 bases, with 5 bases of the junction left unmatched. CDR3 region: CSAGDRVETQYF. The CDR3 bases are TGCAGTGCTGGCGACAGGGTCGAGACCCAGTACTTC.

This clonotype was counted at least ten times. The chain combines TRBV29-1 with TRBJ2-6; no firm D call. The CDR3 totals 14 residues. V lost 4 bases to trimming and J lost 0 bases, with 7 bases between them. CDR1 SQVTM and CDR2 ANQGSEA come from the germline V gene. The CDR3 coding sequence is TGCAGCGTTGGGGGTAGCTCTGGGGCCAACGTCCTGACTTTC. It translates to CSVGGSSGANVLTF.

V and J are TRBV20-1 and TRBJ2-5; the D gene is possibly TRBD1 (7 bases). Trimming took 1 base from V and 5 from J, leaving 14 bases between them. CDR1 is DFQATT and CDR2 is SNEGSKA in the germline V gene (reference sequence). The CDR3 extends over 14 amino acids. The CDR3 DNA sequence: TGCAGTGCTAGAGGACAGGGAGGACTTGAGACCCAGTACTTC. Translation: CSARGQGGLETQYF.

This chain uses TRBV20-1 with TRBJ2-7; D perhaps matches TRBD2 (6 bases). The CDR3 runs 13 residues. CDR1 is DFQATT, CDR2 SNEGSKA, per germline (reference sequence). V lost 6 bases to trimming and J lost 3 bases, with 15 bases between them. The CDR3 bases are TGCAGTGCCCGGGGACTGCTCGGCTACGAGCAGTACTTC. This sequence encodes CSARGLLGYEQYF.

The J gene is TRBJ2-5, the V gene TRBV28, with a possible D match to TRBD2 (6 bases). From germline, CDR1 is MDHEN and CDR2 SYDVKM. V lost 3 bases and J lost 3, with 14 bases in between. The CDR3 length is 15 residues. The CDR3 reads CASSLIGRGKETQYF. The CDR3 DNA reads TGTGCCAGCAGTTTGATCGGGCGGGGTAAAGAGACCCAGTACTTC.

The chain has TRBV27 and TRBJ2-7, with D hard to call. This CDR3 contains 13 residues. V was clipped by 2 bases and J by 6 bases, with 11 bases between them. Looked up from germline, CDR1 is MNHEY and CDR2 is SMNVEV (reference sequence). This CDR3 reads CASSLTPPAEQYF. CDR3 nucleotide sequence: TGTGCCAGCAGTTTAACCCCTCCGGCCGAGCAGTACTTC.

This clonotype was seen at least ten times. This chain connects TRBV20-1 to TRBJ1-1; D not certain. Germline V gives CDR1 DFQATT, CDR2 SNEGSKA (reference sequence). The V end was cut by 2 bases, the J end by 5 bases, with 18 bases between. This CDR3 comprises 15 residues. The CDR3 region is CSARNGHQVGTEAFF. The CDR3 coding sequence is TGCAGTGCTAGAAATGGTCATCAGGTTGGGACTGAAGCTTTCTTT.

V gene TRBV4-3 combines with J gene TRBJ1-6; D is possibly TRBD1 (5 bases). The germline V gene has CDR1 LGHNA and CDR2 YSLEER. Trimming pared 0 bases from V and 2 bases from J, leaving 11 bases between. This CDR3 contains 17 residues. The CDR3 DNA sequence: TGCGCCAGCAGCCAAGACGGACGGGGCCCCTATAATTCACCCCTCCACTTT. Translated, it gives CASSQDGRGPYNSPLHF.